This TCR beta chain came from a study of T cells and copy number aberrations in small-cell lung cancer. Study findings and constraints: Tumor regions shared few clones; 79.9-97.7% were region-restricted. All specimens were formalin-fixed paraffin-embedded tissue, which is known to introduce sequencing artifacts. Tumors showed lower T-cell density, richness and clonality than adjacent lung, though density did not differ significantly.

On this clone itself: Antigen unknown.

Germline lookup yields CDR1 SGHDN and CDR2 FVKESK. Trimming shortened V by 4 bases and J by 5 bases, and 18 bases separated the two germline ends. The CDR3 consists of 15 residues. A grid approach was used to sample three regions from each formalin-fixed paraffin-embedded tumor block. The assay was immunoSEQ multiplex PCR, and TCRdb's table has in-frame clones only and misses some. Among 150 to 200 clones listed, 85% to 95% were seen once. This rearrangement joins TRBV14 to TRBJ2-7; D is ambiguous. This TCR was sampled from a man in his forties with small cell lung cancer. Sequencing was carried out using tumor tissue. The CDR3 DNA is TGTGCCAGCAGCCCCCTACCGGACGTGGTCCACGAGCAGTACTTC. Translating gives CASSPLPDVVHEQYF. The variable domain in full, with the rest retrieved from reference TRBV14 and TRBJ2-7, is EAGVTQFPSHSVIEKGQTVTLRCDPISGHDNLYWYRRVMGKEIKFLLHFVKESKQDESGMPNNRFLAERTGGTYSTLKVQPAELEDSGVYFCASSPLPDVVHEQYFGPGTRLTVT.